Listed here are 13 T cell receptor beta chains from one sample, sequenced in a study of cytotoxic CD8 clonotypes in ibrutinib-treated CLL. Profiling relied on immunoSEQ multiplex PCR, and the TCRdb table lists in-frame clones only, not all of them. The sample lists 150,000 to 200,000 clones, about 88% occurring once. The source was PBMCs, collected at disease progression, from a patient treated with ibrutinib. The receptors derive from a human donor with chronic lymphocytic leukemia.

This chain connects TRBV6-1 to TRBJ2-1; D gene uncertain. V was clipped by 3 bases and J by 3 bases, with 3 bases between them. CDR1 MNHNS and CDR2 SASEGT come from the germline V gene. This CDR3 contains 12 residues. CDR3 bases: TGTGCCAGCAGTGAGGTCTACAATGAGCAGTTCTTC. It codes for CASSEVYNEQFF.

The chain joins TRBV6-1 to TRBJ1-5, with 9 bases aligning to TRBD1. CDR3 length equals 13 residues. V shed 4 bases, J shed 9 bases, and the junction held 4 bases outside the gene matches. Germline loops: CDR1 MNHNS, CDR2 SASEGT. For the CDR3, the DNA is TGTGCCAGCAGTGGGGACAGGGACGGGCCCCAGCATTTT. Translating gives CASSGDRDGPQHF.

This clone appeared once. The V and J genes are TRBV7-9 and TRBJ2-3; 8 bases are shared with TRBD1. With V trimmed by 4 bases and J by 5 bases, 5 bases remained unmatched. Germline assignment: CDR1 SEHNR and CDR2 FQNEAQ (reference sequence). The CDR3 totals 14 residues. CDR3 region: CASSSRTGKDTQYF. Here the CDR3 DNA reads TGTGCCAGCAGCTCCAGGACAGGGAAAGATACGCAGTATTTT.

This clone was counted a few times. This sequence joins TRBV10-2 and TRBJ2-1; 12 nucleotides match TRBD2. V was clipped by 4 bases and J by 9 bases; unmatched bases: 4. CDR3 length: 14 amino acids. CDR1 WSHSY and CDR2 SAAADI come from the germline V gene. CDR3 nucleotide sequence: TGCGCCAGCAGTGGACTAGCGGGAGACGTTGAGCAGTTCTTC. Protein: CASSGLAGDVEQFF.

The J gene is TRBJ2-7, the V gene TRBV12-5, with D possibly being TRBD1 (6 bases). CDR3 length: 13 residues. Deletions cut 8 bases from V and 2 bases from J, with 13 bases between. Per the germline V gene, CDR1 is LGHNT and CDR2 is FRNRAP. The CDR3: CASSTGSAYEQYF. In DNA form, the CDR3 reads TGTGCTAGTAGTACAGGGTCCGCCTACGAGCAGTACTTC.

The gene calls are TRBV5-1 and TRBJ1-1; maybe TRBD1 (5 bases). Germline CDR1 and CDR2: SGHRS and YFSETQ. The V end lost 4 bases, the J end lost 3 bases, and 16 bases lay between the germline ends. The CDR3 has 15 amino acids. The CDR3 DNA follows: TGCGCCAGCAGCGCGGGGACGAGCATCGACACTGAAGCTTTCTTT. Translation: CASSAGTSIDTEAFF.

The rearrangement links TRBV11-3 to TRBJ1-5, with 7 bases lining up with TRBD1. The J segment lost 0 bases and the V segment lost 7 bases, leaving 15 bases of the junction unmatched. CDR3 length: 18 residues. Germline V gene data show CDR1 as SGHNT and CDR2 as YENEEA. The CDR3 reads CASMGDSPRAYSNQPQHF. The DNA for the CDR3 is TGTGCCAGCATGGGGGACAGTCCGAGAGCGTATAGCAATCAGCCCCAGCATTTT.

This clone was counted only a few times. This chain links TRBV28 with TRBJ1-3; 9 bases are shared with TRBD1. In germline, CDR1 is MDHEN, CDR2 SYDVKM. The CDR3 has 13 residues. V lost 6 bases, J lost 3 bases, and 0 bases stayed unmatched. The CDR3 coding sequence is TGTGCCAGCAGGGACAGGGGTGGAAACACCATATATTTT. Translating gives CASRDRGGNTIYF.

The chain couples TRBV19 to TRBJ2-7, with a weak D call TRBD1 (6 bases). Germline lookup yields CDR1 LNHDA and CDR2 SQIVND (reference sequence). CDR3 length: 13 residues. Trimming cost V 7 bases and J 0 bases, with 10 bases left between them. DNA for the CDR3: TGTGCCAGTATCGGGACACCCTCCTACGAGCAGTACTTC. Translating it yields CASIGTPSYEQYF.

The chain joins TRBV7-9 to TRBJ2-5; D ambiguous. The CDR3 runs to 13 residues. CDR1 is SEHNR and CDR2 is FQNEAQ in the germline V gene (reference sequence). V dropped 3 bases and J dropped 0 bases, with 5 bases sitting between them. The CDR3 spells CASSFAYQETQYF. As DNA, the CDR3 is TGTGCCAGCAGCTTTGCGTACCAAGAGACCCAGTACTTC.

J is TRBJ2-2 and V is TRBV9; D is ambiguous. The germline V gene has CDR1 SGDLS and CDR2 YYNGEE. There are 11 residues in the CDR3. V shed 6 bases and J shed 6 bases, with 6 bases lying between them. The CDR3 nucleotides read TGTGCCAGCACCAAATCCGGGGAGCTGTTTTTT. It is translated as CASTKSGELFF.

This rearrangement joins TRBV2 to TRBJ1-5; maybe TRBD1 (5 bases). Looked up from germline, CDR1 is SNHLY and CDR2 is FYNNEI. The CDR3 is made up of 16 amino acids. V gave up 2 bases and J gave up 7 bases, with 18 bases separating them. For the CDR3, the DNA is TGTGCCAGCAGTGAATTGGGTTCGGGGGGATTACAGCCCCAGCATTTT. Translating it yields CASSELGSGGLQPQHF.

This rearrangement joins TRBV9 to TRBJ2-7, with a weak D call TRBD2 (5 bases). The germline V and J ends were trimmed by 4 bases and 2 bases, with 13 bases remaining between them. Germline V lookup: CDR1 SGDLS, CDR2 YYNGEE. This CDR3 region has 14 residues. For the CDR3, the DNA is TGTGCCAGCAGCTCCCGTAGCGACCCCTACGAGCAGTACTTC. Residues: CASSSRSDPYEQYF.